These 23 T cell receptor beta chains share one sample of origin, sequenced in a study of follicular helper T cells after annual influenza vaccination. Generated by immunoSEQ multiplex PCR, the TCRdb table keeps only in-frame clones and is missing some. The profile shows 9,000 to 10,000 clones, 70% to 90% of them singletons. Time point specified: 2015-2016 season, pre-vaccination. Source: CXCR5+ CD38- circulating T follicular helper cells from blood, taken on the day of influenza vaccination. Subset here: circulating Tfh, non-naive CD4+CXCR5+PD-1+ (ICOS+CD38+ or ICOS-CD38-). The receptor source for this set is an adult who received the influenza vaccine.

CDR3 coding DNA: TGTGCCTGGAGTGTGGGGGCAGATACGCAGTATTTT. It yields the protein CAWSVGADTQYF. This rearrangement joins TRBV30 to TRBJ2-3; D is perhaps TRBD1 or TRBD2 (5 bases each). CDR1 and CDR2 (germline): GTSNPN, SVGIG (reference sequence). This CDR3 region has 12 residues. V shed 0 bases and J shed 4 bases, with 5 bases lying between them.

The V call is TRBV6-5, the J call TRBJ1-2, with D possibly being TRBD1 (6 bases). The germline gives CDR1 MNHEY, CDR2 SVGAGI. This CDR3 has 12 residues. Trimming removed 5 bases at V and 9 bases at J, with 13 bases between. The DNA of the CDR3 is TGTGCCAGCAGTCCTCCGGGACAAAGCTACACCTTC. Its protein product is CASSPPGQSYTF.

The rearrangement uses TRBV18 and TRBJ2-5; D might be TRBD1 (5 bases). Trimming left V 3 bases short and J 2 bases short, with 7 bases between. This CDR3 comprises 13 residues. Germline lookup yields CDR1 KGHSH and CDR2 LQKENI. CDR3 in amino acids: CASSPRQQETQYF. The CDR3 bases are TGTGCCAGCTCACCCAGACAGCAAGAGACCCAGTACTTC.

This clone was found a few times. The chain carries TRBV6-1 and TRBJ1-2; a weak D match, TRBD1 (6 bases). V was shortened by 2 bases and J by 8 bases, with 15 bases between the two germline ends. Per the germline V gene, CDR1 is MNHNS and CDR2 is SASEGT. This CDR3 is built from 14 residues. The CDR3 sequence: CASSEIRGASGYTF. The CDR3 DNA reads TGTGCCAGCAGTGAAATAAGGGGGGCGAGCGGCTACACCTTC.

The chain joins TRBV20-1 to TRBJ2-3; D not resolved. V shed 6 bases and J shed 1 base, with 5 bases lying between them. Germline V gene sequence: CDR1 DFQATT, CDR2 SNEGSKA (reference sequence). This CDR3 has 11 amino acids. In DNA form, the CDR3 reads TGCAGTGCGTTACGCACAGATACGCAGTATTTT. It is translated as CSALRTDTQYF.

CDR3 bases: TGTGCCAGCAGCTTAATGGGCATCTCCTACGAGCAGTACTTC. It specifies CASSLMGISYEQYF. This sequence joins TRBV7-2 and TRBJ2-7; D remains ambiguous. Trimming cost V 2 bases and J 0 bases, with 8 bases left between them. This CDR3 has 14 residues. CDR1 and CDR2 (germline): SGHTA, FQGNSA.

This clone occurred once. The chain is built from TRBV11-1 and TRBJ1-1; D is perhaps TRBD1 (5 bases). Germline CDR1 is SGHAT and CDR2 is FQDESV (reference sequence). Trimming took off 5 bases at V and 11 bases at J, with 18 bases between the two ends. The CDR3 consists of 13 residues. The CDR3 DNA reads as TGTGCCAGCAGCCGAAACCGGCAGGGAGGGGCTTTCTTT. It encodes CASSRNRQGGAFF.

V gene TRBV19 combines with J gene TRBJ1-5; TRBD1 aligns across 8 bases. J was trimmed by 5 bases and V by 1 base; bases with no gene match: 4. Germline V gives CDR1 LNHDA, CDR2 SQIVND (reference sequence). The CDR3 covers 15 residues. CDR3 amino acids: CASSIGRDRYQPQHF. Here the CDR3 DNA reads TGTGCCAGTAGTATAGGACGGGACAGGTATCAGCCCCAGCATTTT.

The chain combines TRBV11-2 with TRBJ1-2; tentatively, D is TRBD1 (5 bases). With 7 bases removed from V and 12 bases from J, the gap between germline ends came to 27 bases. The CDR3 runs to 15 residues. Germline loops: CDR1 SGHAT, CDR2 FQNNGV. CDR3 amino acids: CASTRRGELLGANTF. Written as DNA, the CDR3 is TGTGCCAGCACCCGAAGGGGAGAGCTCCTGGGCGCTAACACCTTC.

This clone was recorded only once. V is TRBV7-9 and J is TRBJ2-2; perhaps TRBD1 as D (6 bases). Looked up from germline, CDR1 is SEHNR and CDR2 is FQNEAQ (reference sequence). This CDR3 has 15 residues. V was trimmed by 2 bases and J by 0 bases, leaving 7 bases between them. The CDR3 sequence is CASSLQGPNTGELFF. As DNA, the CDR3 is TGTGCCAGCAGCTTACAGGGGCCGAACACCGGGGAGCTGTTTTTT.

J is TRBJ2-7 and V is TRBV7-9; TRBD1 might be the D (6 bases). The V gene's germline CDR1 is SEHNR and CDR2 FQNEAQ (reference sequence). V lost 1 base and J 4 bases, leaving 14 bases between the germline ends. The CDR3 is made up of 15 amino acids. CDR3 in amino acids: CASSLVTGKEYEQYF. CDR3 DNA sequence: TGTGCCAGCAGCTTAGTGACAGGTAAGGAGTACGAGCAGTACTTC.

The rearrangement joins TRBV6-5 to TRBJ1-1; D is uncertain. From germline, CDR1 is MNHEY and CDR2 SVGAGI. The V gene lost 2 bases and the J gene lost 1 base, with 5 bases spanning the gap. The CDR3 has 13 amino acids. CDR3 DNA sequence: TGTGCCAGCAGTTACGAGCGGAACACTGAAGCTTTCTTT. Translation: CASSYERNTEAFF.

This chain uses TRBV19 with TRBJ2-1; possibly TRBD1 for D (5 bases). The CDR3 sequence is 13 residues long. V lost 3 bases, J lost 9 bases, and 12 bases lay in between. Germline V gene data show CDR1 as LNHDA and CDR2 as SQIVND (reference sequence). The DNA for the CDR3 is TGTGCCAGTAGTATGGACACAACACCTGAGCAGTTCTTC. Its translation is CASSMDTTPEQFF.

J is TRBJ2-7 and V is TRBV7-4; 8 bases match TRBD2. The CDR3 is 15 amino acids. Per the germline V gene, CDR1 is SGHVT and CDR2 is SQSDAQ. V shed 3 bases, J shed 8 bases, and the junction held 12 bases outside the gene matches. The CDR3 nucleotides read TGTGCCAGCAGCTTGCCCCGCGGGGGGACTTCCAAGCAGTACTTC. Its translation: CASSLPRGGTSKQYF.

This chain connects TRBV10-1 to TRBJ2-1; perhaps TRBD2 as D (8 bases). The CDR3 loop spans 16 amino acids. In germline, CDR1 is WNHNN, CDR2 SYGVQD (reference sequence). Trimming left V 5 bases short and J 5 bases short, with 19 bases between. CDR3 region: CASSPGGSGADNEQFF. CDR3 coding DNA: TGCGCCAGCAGTCCAGGGGGTAGCGGGGCGGACAATGAGCAGTTCTTC.

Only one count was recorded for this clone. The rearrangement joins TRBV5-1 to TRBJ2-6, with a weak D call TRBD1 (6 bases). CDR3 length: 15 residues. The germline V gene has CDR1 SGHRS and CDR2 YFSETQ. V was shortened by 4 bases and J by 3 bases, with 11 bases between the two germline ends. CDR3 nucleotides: TGCGCCAGCAGCGATACAGGGAGTGGGGCCAACGTCCTGACTTTC. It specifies CASSDTGSGANVLTF.

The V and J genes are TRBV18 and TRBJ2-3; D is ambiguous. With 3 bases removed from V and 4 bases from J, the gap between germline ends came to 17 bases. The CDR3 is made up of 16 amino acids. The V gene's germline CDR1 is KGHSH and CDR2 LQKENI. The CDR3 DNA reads TGTGCCAGCTCACCCCTGTCACCGCTTTCCCCAGATACGCAGTATTTT. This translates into CASSPLSPLSPDTQYF.

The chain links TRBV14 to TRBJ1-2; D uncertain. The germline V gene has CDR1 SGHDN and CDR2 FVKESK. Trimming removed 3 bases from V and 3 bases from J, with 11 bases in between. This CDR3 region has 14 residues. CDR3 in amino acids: CASSQNLGDYGYTF. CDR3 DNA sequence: TGTGCCAGCAGCCAGAATCTAGGCGACTATGGCTACACCTTC.

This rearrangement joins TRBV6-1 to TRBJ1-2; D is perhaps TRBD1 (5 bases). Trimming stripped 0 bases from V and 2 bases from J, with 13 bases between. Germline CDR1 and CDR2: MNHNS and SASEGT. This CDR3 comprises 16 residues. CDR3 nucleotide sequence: TGTGCCAGCAGTGAAGCCGCCGGGGCCGAGAACTATGGCTACACCTTC. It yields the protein CASSEAAGAENYGYTF.

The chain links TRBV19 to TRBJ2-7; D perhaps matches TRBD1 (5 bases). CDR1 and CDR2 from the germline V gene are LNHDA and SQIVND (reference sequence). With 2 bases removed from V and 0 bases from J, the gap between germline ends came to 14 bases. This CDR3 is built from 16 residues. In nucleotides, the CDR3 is TGTGCCAGTAGTATACGGGCTCAGGGTGACTCCTACGAGCAGTACTTC. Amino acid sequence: CASSIRAQGDSYEQYF. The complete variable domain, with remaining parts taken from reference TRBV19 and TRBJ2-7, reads DGGITQSPKYLFRKEGQNVTLSCEQNLNHDAMYWYRQDPGQGLRLIYYSQIVNDFQKGDIAEGYSVSREKKESFPLTVTSAQKNPTAFYLCASSIRAQGDSYEQYFGPGTRLTVT.

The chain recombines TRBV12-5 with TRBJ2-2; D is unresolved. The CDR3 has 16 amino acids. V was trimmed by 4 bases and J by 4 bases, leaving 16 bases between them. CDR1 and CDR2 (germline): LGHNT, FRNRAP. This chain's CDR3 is CASGSTGIASTGELFF. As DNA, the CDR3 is TGTGCTAGTGGTTCCACCGGCATTGCTAGCACCGGGGAGCTGTTTTTT.

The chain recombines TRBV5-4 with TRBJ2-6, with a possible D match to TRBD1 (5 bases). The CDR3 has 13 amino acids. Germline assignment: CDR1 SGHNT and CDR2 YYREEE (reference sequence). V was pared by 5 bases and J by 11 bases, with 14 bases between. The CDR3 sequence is CASRTPGLDVLTF. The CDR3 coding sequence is TGTGCCAGCAGGACCCCAGGGCTGGACGTCCTGACTTTC. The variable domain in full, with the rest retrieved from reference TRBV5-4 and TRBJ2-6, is ETGVTQSPTHLIKTRGQQVTLRCSSQSGHNTVSWYQQALGQGPQFIFQYYREEENGRGNFPPRFSGLQFPNYSSELNVNALELDDSALYLCASRTPGLDVLTFGAGSRLTVL.

DNA for the CDR3: TGTGCCAGCAGGCCGGGACAGCCCGACAATGAGCAGTTCTTC. Protein: CASRPGQPDNEQFF. This rearrangement joins TRBV6-1 to TRBJ2-1; 7 bases agree with TRBD1. The CDR3 covers 14 residues. Germline loops: CDR1 MNHNS, CDR2 SASEGT. With V trimmed by 6 bases and J by 5 bases, 7 bases remained unmatched.